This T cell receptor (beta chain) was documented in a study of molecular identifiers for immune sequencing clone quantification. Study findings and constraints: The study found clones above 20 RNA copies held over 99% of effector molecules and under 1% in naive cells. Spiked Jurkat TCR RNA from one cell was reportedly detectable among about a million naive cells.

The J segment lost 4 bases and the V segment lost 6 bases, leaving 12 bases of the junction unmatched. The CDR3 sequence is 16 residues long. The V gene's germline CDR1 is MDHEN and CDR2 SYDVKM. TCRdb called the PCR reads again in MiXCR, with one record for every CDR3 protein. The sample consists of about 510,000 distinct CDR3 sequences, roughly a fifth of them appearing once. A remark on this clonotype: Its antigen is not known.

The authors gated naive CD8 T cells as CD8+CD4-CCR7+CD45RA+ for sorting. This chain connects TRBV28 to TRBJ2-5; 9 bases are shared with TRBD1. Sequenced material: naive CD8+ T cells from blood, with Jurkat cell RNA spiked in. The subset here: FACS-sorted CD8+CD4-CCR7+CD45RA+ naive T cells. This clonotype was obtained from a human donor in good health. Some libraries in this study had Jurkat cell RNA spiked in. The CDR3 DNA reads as TGTGCCAGCAGGCAATCCGGGACAGGGTACCCAGAGACCCAGTACTTC. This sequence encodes CASRQSGTGYPETQYF.